This paragraph reports one T cell receptor beta chain. This sample was included in a study of T cell changes during pregnancy in multiple sclerosis. The CDR3 runs 16 residues. V was clipped by 4 bases and J by 7 bases; unmatched bases: 11. Germline V gene data show CDR1 as SGHDT and CDR2 as YYEEEE. The protocol was immunoSEQ multiplex PCR, while the TCRdb copy is restricted to in-frame clones and leaves out a portion. The table lists tens of thousands of clones, 91% of them singletons, with approximately 0.71% in the top ten. The material was CD4+ T cells from peripheral blood mononuclear cells, obtained before pregnancy. The sequence was obtained from a female donor with multiple sclerosis, enrolled in a pregnancy study. The gene calls are TRBV5-6 and TRBJ1-4, with 9 bases lining up with TRBD1. CDR3 DNA: TGTGCCAGCAGCACGATACCCGGGACAGGGAGTGAAAAACTGTTTTTT. Residues: CASSTIPGTGSEKLFF.